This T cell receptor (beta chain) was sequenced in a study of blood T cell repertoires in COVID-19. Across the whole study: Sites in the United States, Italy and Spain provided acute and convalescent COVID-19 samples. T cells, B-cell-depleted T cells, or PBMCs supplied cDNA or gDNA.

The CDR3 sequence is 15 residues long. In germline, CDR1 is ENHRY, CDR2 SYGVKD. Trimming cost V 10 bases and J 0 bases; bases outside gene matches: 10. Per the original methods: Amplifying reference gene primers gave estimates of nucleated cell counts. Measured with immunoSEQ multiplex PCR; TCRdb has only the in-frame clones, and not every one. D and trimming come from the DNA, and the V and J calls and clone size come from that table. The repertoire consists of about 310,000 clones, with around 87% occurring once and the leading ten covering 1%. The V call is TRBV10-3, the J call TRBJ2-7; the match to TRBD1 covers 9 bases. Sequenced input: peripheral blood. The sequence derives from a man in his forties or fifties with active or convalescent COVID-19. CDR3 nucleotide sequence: TGTGCCACCGGACCGGGACAGGGTAGCTCCTACGAGCAGTACTTC. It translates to CATGPGQGSSYEQYF.